This T cell receptor (beta chain) is drawn from a study of patients and donors after allogeneic stem cell transplantation. TCRdb re-called the RT-PCR reads with MiXCR, one entry per CDR3 protein. The sample holds about 960,000 distinct CDR3 sequences, 15% to 20% seen once. V shed 0 bases and J shed 7 bases, with 12 bases lying between them. Germline CDR1 reads MNHEY; CDR2 reads SVGAGI. The length of the CDR3 is 14 residues. The clonotype was recovered from a human donor who was either an allogeneic HSCT recipient or a stem cell or donor lymphocyte infusion donor (not recorded which). It is not recorded whose cells these are; they may come from a transplant donor. The sequenced sample was blood, either unsorted or a sorted T cell fraction (not recorded which). The V and J genes are TRBV6-5 and TRBJ1-2; D unresolved. This CDR3 is CASSYSPGLGGYTF. The CDR3 DNA reads TGTGCCAGCAGTTACTCGCCCGGGCTGGGTGGCTACACCTTC.